The 26 T cell receptor beta chains below all came from one sample that was sequenced in a study of blood T cell repertoires in COVID-19. Libraries were prepared by immunoSEQ multiplex PCR; TCRdb keeps only in-frame clonotypes and omits some of them. The sample has 85,000 to 120,000 clones; approximately 80% are singletons. Specimen: peripheral blood. All receptors come from an elderly man with COVID-19, enrolled during active disease.

This clone was counted at least ten times. The chain couples TRBV9 to TRBJ2-7; 8 nucleotides align to TRBD1. Germline assignment: CDR1 SGDLS and CDR2 YYNGEE. The V gene end was trimmed by 3 bases and the J gene end by 3 bases; junction bases not matched to a gene: 5. CDR3 length: 14 amino acids. The CDR3 nucleotides read TGTGCCAGCAGCGCCGAGGACAGGGACTACGAGCAGTACTTC. Amino acid sequence: CASSAEDRDYEQYF.

Of note for this clone: The sample carries other DNA sequences with the same CDR3. J is TRBJ2-3 and V is TRBV7-6; 9 positions match TRBD2. V was clipped by 1 base and J by 5 bases; unmatched bases: 7. Germline V gene sequence: CDR1 SGHVS, CDR2 FNYEAQ. The CDR3 sequence is 16 residues long. The CDR3 bases are TGTGCCAGCAGCTTAGGGGGCGGGAGGGCCTTAGATACGCAGTATTTT. Protein: CASSLGGGRALDTQYF.

This clone has just a few counts. CDR3: CASTPRTGGRANQPQHF. The CDR3 DNA follows: TGTGCCAGCACTCCCCGGACAGGGGGACGGGCAAATCAGCCCCAGCATTTT. The chain couples TRBV2 to TRBJ1-5; TRBD1 aligns across 10 bases. Trimming removed 7 bases from V and 4 bases from J; junction bases left unmatched: 13. CDR1 is SNHLY, CDR2 FYNNEI, per germline. There are 17 residues in the CDR3.

This chain's CDR3 is CASTTTSGSREQYF. In DNA form, the CDR3 reads TGCGCCAGCACTACGACTAGCGGGAGTCGAGAGCAGTACTTC. The chain recombines TRBV5-1 with TRBJ2-7; 12 bases line up with TRBD2. The CDR3 runs to 14 residues. Germline V lookup: CDR1 SGHRS, CDR2 YFSETQ. V gave up 6 bases and J gave up 7 bases; unmatched junction bases: 8.

The chain combines TRBV7-2 with TRBJ2-2; D is unresolved. V was shortened by 5 bases and J by 4 bases, with 14 bases between the two germline ends. The CDR3 consists of 15 residues. CDR1 is SGHTA, CDR2 FQGNSA, per germline. CDR3 loop: CASSPSVHSTGELFF. The CDR3, as DNA: TGTGCCAGCAGCCCGAGCGTACATTCCACCGGGGAGCTGTTTTTT. The complete variable domain, with remaining parts taken from reference TRBV7-2 and TRBJ2-2, reads GAGVSQSPSNKVTEKGKDVELRCDPISGHTALYWYRQSLGQGLEFLIYFQGNSAPDKSGLPSDRFSAERTGGSVSTLTIQRTQQEDSAVYLCASSPSVHSTGELFFGEGSRLTVL.

V is TRBV27 and J is TRBJ2-7; possible D gene TRBD2, 6 bases. CDR1 is MNHEY, CDR2 SMNVEV, per germline (reference sequence). The length of the CDR3 is 16 residues. The germline V and J ends were trimmed by 5 bases and 3 bases, with 20 bases remaining between them. The CDR3 coding sequence is TGTGCCAGCAGTCCAAACCCCTACGGGAGTGACTACGAGCAGTACTTC. It is translated as CASSPNPYGSDYEQYF.

V is TRBV13 and J is TRBJ1-1; the match to TRBD1 covers 7 bases. The ends lost 6 bases at V and 4 bases at J; junction bases unmatched: 11. Germline values: CDR1 PRHDT, CDR2 FYEKMQ (reference sequence). This CDR3 comprises 15 residues. CDR3 sequence: CASRLGFQGGTEAFF. CDR3 nucleotides: TGTGCCAGCAGACTAGGGTTTCAGGGGGGCACTGAAGCTTTCTTT.

The chain uses TRBV6-5 and TRBJ2-1; tentative D call: TRBD2 (5 bases). The germline gives CDR1 MNHEY, CDR2 SVGAGI. V lost 0 bases and J lost 2, with 11 bases in between. The CDR3 contains 16 residues. This CDR3 reads CASSYSWERTYNEQFF. CDR3 nucleotide sequence: TGTGCCAGCAGTTACTCGTGGGAGAGGACCTACAATGAGCAGTTCTTC.

A remark on this clone: An end of the junction differs from the germline gene, which may be a read error. The V call is TRBV7-7, the J call TRBJ2-3, with D possibly being TRBD1 (6 bases). This CDR3 comprises 13 residues. Germline V lookup: CDR1 SSHAT, CDR2 FNYEAQ (reference sequence). The CDR3 reads CASSVRGQDTQYF. DNA of the CDR3: TGTGCTAGCAGCGTCAGGGGCCAAGATACGCAGTATTTT.

Comments on this clone: At the DNA level, this CDR3 is encoded by other sequences in the same sample as well. CDR3 sequence: CASSFYGDYGYTF. The CDR3 DNA reads as TGTGCCAGCAGCTTTTACGGGGACTATGGCTACACCTTC. V usage is TRBV5-6 and J usage is TRBJ1-2; the D is unclear. The V end lost 2 bases, the J end lost 3 bases, and 8 bases lay between the germline ends. The CDR3 totals 13 residues. The germline V gene encodes CDR1 SGHDT and CDR2 YYEEEE.

The rearrangement joins TRBV18 to TRBJ2-3; 10 nucleotides match TRBD2. V was pared by 5 bases and J by 3 bases, with 11 bases of the junction left unmatched. Germline assignment: CDR1 KGHSH and CDR2 LQKENI. CDR3 size: 17 residues. The CDR3 is CASSFPPSGRKTDTQYF. The CDR3 nucleotides are TGTGCCAGCTCATTCCCCCCTAGCGGGAGAAAAACAGATACGCAGTATTTT.

The V call is TRBV19, the J call TRBJ2-5; 10 bases agree with TRBD2. CDR3 size: 18 residues. The trim removed 3 bases at V and 2 bases at J, leaving 12 bases unmatched. CDR1 LNHDA and CDR2 SQIVND come from the germline V gene (reference sequence). The CDR3: CASSMRASGSWAQETQYF. The CDR3 DNA reads as TGTGCCAGTAGTATGAGGGCTAGCGGGAGTTGGGCACAAGAGACCCAGTACTTC.

This sequence joins TRBV5-6 and TRBJ2-3; maybe TRBD1 (6 bases). CDR1 is SGHDT, CDR2 YYEEEE, per germline. Trimming took 4 bases from V and 0 from J, leaving 12 bases between them. This CDR3 comprises 15 residues. The CDR3 reads CASSPAGASTDTQYF. CDR3 DNA: TGTGCCAGCAGCCCGGCAGGGGCGAGCACAGATACGCAGTATTTT.

This chain uses TRBV9 with TRBJ1-4; no definite D call. V was trimmed by 3 bases and J by 7 bases, leaving 19 bases between them. Germline V gives CDR1 SGDLS, CDR2 YYNGEE. This CDR3 comprises 16 residues. The CDR3 spells CASSAEGRESGEKLFF. For the CDR3, the DNA is TGTGCCAGCAGCGCCGAAGGAAGGGAGTCGGGTGAAAAACTGTTTTTT.

The V gene is TRBV7-2, the J gene TRBJ2-2; D remains unclear. CDR1 and CDR2 from the germline V gene are SGHTA and FQGNSA. Deletions cut 1 base from V and 5 bases from J, with 8 bases between. The CDR3 runs 14 residues. The DNA of the CDR3 is TGTGCCAGCAGCTTAGGGGCACCTACCGGGGAGCTGTTTTTT. It yields the protein CASSLGAPTGELFF.

This clone occurred a few times. The gene calls are TRBV18 and TRBJ2-5; 8 bases align to TRBD2. Germline values: CDR1 KGHSH, CDR2 LQKENI. With V trimmed by 0 bases and J by 5 bases, 5 bases remained unmatched. This CDR3 comprises 15 residues. CDR3 region: CASSPPSGNGETQYF. CDR3 bases: TGTGCCAGCTCACCACCTAGCGGGAACGGGGAGACCCAGTACTTC.

The rearrangement joins TRBV21-1 to TRBJ2-1; TRBD2 is the table's D call, not checked against the DNA. TRBV21-1 is annotated as a pseudogene. The CDR3 has 17 residues. CDR3 sequence reads: CASSKENSGSPYNEQFF. CDR3 nucleotides: TGTGCCAGCAGCAAAGAAAATAGCGGGAGCCCCTACAATGAGCAGTTCTTC.

This sequence joins TRBV6-2 or TRBV6-3 and TRBJ2-7; possibly TRBD2 for D (5 bases). V shed 4 bases and J shed 1 base, with 14 bases lying between them. CDR1 is MNHEY, CDR2 SVGEGT, per germline. The CDR3 is 15 residues long. The CDR3 loop is CASSSGSPGSYEQYF. The CDR3 DNA reads as TGTGCCAGCAGTTCAGGATCCCCGGGATCCTACGAGCAGTACTTC.

DNA of the CDR3: TGTGCCAGCAGCCGAGGACAGGGAAACAATCAGCCCCAGCATTTT. Protein: CASSRGQGNNQPQHF. This chain joins TRBV6-5 and TRBJ1-5, with 8 nucleotides matching TRBD1. Germline V gives CDR1 MNHEY, CDR2 SVGAGI. The CDR3 extends over 15 amino acids. The V segment lost 6 bases and the J segment 3 bases; nucleotides outside the gene matches: 7.

The sample holds a few counts of this clone. The J gene is TRBJ1-3, the V gene TRBV13, with D perhaps TRBD1 (6 bases). Trimming pared 5 bases from V and 3 bases from J, leaving 14 bases between. The CDR3 spans 15 residues. CDR1 is PRHDT and CDR2 is FYEKMQ in the germline V gene (reference sequence). CDR3: CASSPEGVGGNTIYF. The CDR3, as DNA: TGTGCCAGCAGCCCAGAGGGGGTCGGTGGAAACACCATATATTTT. The full variable domain, in which reference TRBV13 and TRBJ1-3 provide the parts outside the CDR3, is AAGVIQSPRHLIKEKRETATLKCYPIPRHDTVYWYQQGPGQDPQFLISFYEKMQSDKGSIPDRFSAQQFSDYHSELNMSSLELGDSALYFCASSPEGVGGNTIYFGEGSWLTVV.

The chain links TRBV2 to TRBJ2-1, with 7 positions matching TRBD1. The V gene's germline CDR1 is SNHLY and CDR2 FYNNEI. V dropped 7 bases and J dropped 1; count of bases not matched to a gene: 1. The CDR3 extends over 13 amino acids. CDR3 amino acids: CASIQGSYNEQFF. Here the CDR3 DNA reads TGTGCCAGCATACAGGGGTCCTACAATGAGCAGTTCTTC.

The V gene is TRBV10-1, the J gene TRBJ2-5; no firm D call. The CDR3 spans 17 residues. The germline V gene encodes CDR1 WNHNN and CDR2 SYGVQD (reference sequence). V was pared by 0 bases and J by 1 base, with 15 bases between. This chain's CDR3 is CASSESIAKNTQETQYF. CDR3 DNA sequence: TGCGCCAGCAGTGAGTCGATAGCAAAAAACACCCAAGAGACCCAGTACTTC.

The chain links TRBV10-3 to TRBJ1-2; 8 bases line up with TRBD1. After removal of 0 bases from V and 8 bases from J, the junction contained 5 bases not matched to a gene. From germline, CDR1 is ENHRY and CDR2 SYGVKD. The CDR3 is 14 amino acids. The chain's CDR3 is CAISESNTGGGYTF. The CDR3 DNA follows: TGTGCCATCAGTGAGTCGAATACAGGGGGAGGCTACACCTTC.

V usage is TRBV2 and J usage is TRBJ1-5; weak D call: TRBD1 (6 bases). The germline V gene has CDR1 SNHLY and CDR2 FYNNEI. The CDR3 is 14 amino acids. Trimming stripped 6 bases from V and 3 bases from J, with 12 bases between. The DNA of the CDR3 is TGTGCCAGCAGGAACAGGGACCCCAATCAGCCCCAGCATTTT. It encodes CASRNRDPNQPQHF. Using reference TRBV2 and TRBJ1-5 for the parts outside the CDR3, the full variable domain is EPEVTQTPSHQVTQMGQEVILRCVPISNHLYFYWYRQILGQKVEFLVSFYNNEISEKSEIFDDQFSVERPDGSNFTLKIRSTKLEDSAMYFCASRNRDPNQPQHFGDGTRLSIL.

The rearrangement uses TRBV2 and TRBJ1-4; D is possibly TRBD1 (5 bases). The germline V gene has CDR1 SNHLY and CDR2 FYNNEI. This CDR3 has 16 residues. V shed 3 bases and J shed 5 bases, with 16 bases lying between them. The CDR3 sequence: CASSDMGGQENEKLFF. The CDR3 nucleotides read TGTGCCAGCAGTGATATGGGAGGACAAGAAAATGAAAAACTGTTTTTT. The full variable domain, rest sourced from reference TRBV2 and TRBJ1-4, is EPEVTQTPSHQVTQMGQEVILRCVPISNHLYFYWYRQILGQKVEFLVSFYNNEISEKSEIFDDQFSVERPDGSNFTLKIRSTKLEDSAMYFCASSDMGGQENEKLFFGSGTQLSVL.

The CDR3 here is CASSVKSGDSPNYGYTF. CDR3 nucleotides: TGTGCCAGCAGCGTAAAATCCGGGGACAGCCCTAACTATGGCTACACCTTC. The rearrangement links TRBV9 to TRBJ1-2; 7 bases are a match to TRBD1. In germline, CDR1 is SGDLS, CDR2 YYNGEE. CDR3 length equals 17 residues. V dropped 1 base and J dropped 0; count of bases not matched to a gene: 9.